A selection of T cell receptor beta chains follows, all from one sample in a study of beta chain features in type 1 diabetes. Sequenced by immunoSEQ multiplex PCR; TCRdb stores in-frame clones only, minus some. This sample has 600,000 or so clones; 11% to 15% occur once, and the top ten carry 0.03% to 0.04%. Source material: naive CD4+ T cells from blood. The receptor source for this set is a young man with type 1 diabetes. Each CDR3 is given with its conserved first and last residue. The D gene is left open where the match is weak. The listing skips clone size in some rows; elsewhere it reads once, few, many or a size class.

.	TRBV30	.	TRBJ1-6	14	CAWSENRYNSPLHF	TGTGCCTGGAGTGAGAACAGGTATAATTCACCCCTCCACTTT
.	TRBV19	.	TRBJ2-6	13	CASRFAGANVLTF	TGTGCCAGTAGATTCGCTGGGGCCAACGTCCTGACTTTC
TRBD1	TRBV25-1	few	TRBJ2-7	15	CASSGIGTGSYEQYF	TGTGCCAGCAGTGGAATTGGGACAGGGTCCTACGAGCAGTACTTC
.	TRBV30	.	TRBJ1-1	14	CAWSVGMGDTEAFF	TGTGCCTGGAGTGTAGGTATGGGGGACACTGAAGCTTTCTTT
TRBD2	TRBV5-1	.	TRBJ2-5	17	CASSLDGAGGPGETQYF	TGCGCCAGCAGCTTGGACGGAGCGGGAGGGCCGGGGGAGACCCAGTACTTC
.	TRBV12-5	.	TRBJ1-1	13	CASGSPGIPEAFF	TGTGCTAGTGGCTCTCCTGGGATACCTGAAGCTTTCTTT
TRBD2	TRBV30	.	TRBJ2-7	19	CAWASGQTKTSGRYYEQYF	TGTGCCTGGGCCTCGGGACAGACCAAGACTAGCGGGAGATACTACGAGCAGTACTTC
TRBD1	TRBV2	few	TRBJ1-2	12	CAGRDRGYGYTF	TGTGCCGGAAGGGACAGGGGTTATGGCTACACCTTC
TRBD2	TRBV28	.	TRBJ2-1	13	CASSPPLAGEQFF	TGTGCCAGCAGCCCACCGCTAGCGGGTGAGCAGTTCTTC
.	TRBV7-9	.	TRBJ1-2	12	CASSRGDYGYTF	TGTGCCAGCAGTCGGGGGGACTATGGCTACACCTTC
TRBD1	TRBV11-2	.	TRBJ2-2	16	CASSLGSGGNTGELFF	TGTGCCAGCAGCCTTGGGTCAGGGGGCAACACCGGGGAGCTGTTTTTT
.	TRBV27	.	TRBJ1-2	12	CASSFRTKGYTF	TGTGCCAGCAGTTTCCGTACGAAGGGCTACACCTTC
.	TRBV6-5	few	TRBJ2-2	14	CASSYNGLSGELFF	TGTGCCAGCAGTTACAATGGGCTATCCGGGGAGCTGTTTTTT
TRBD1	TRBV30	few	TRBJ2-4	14	CAWSRDREENIQYF	TGTGCCTGGAGTAGGGACAGGGAGGAAAACATTCAGTACTTC
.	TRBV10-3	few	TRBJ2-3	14	CAISERQDTDTQYF	TGTGCCATCAGTGAGAGGCAGGACACAGATACGCAGTATTTT
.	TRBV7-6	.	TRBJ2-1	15	CASSLGQLFYNEQFF	TGTGCCAGCAGCTTAGGACAGCTCTTCTACAATGAGCAGTTCTTC
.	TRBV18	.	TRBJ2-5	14	CASSPESGGETQYF	TGTGCCAGCTCACCCGAGAGTGGAGGAGAGACCCAGTACTTC
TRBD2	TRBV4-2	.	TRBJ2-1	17	CASSARLAGGVYNEQFF	TGTGCCAGCAGCGCCCGACTAGCGGGGGGAGTCTACAATGAGCAGTTCTTC
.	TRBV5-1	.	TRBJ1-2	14	CASSLDSYNYGYTF	TGCGCCAGCAGCTTGGACAGTTATAACTATGGCTACACCTTC
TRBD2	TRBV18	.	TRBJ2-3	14	CASSPQGRADTQYF	TGTGCCAGCTCACCACAGGGGAGGGCAGATACGCAGTATTTT
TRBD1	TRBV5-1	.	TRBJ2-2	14	CASSADRASGELFF	TGCGCCAGCAGCGCCGACAGGGCGAGCGGGGAGCTGTTTTTT
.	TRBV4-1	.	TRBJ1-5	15	CASSPGNLANQPQHF	TGCGCCAGCAGCCCAGGAAACCTGGCCAATCAGCCCCAGCATTTT
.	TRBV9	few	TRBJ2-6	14	CASSAASGANVLTF	TGTGCCAGCAGCGCCGCTAGCGGGGCCAACGTCCTGACTTTC
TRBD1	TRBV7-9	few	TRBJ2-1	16	CASSSDRANSYNEQFF	TGTGCCAGCAGCTCGGACAGGGCTAACTCCTACAATGAGCAGTTCTTC
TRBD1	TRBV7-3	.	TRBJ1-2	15	CASSFPGQGESGYTF	TGTGCCAGCAGCTTCCCGGGACAGGGGGAAAGTGGCTACACCTTC
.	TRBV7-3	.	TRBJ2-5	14	CASSPGTSVETQYF	TGTGCCAGCAGCCCCGGGACATCTGTGGAGACCCAGTACTTC
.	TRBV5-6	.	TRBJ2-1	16	CASSLGGPSSYNEQFF	TGTGCCAGCAGCCTAGGAGGGCCGAGCTCCTACAATGAGCAGTTCTTC
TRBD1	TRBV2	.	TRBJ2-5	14	CASSGRDRGETQYF	TGTGCCAGCAGTGGCCGGGACAGGGGTGAGACCCAGTACTTC
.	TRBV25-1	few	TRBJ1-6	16	CASSQPGSVDNSPLHF	TGTGCCAGCAGTCAACCGGGGTCAGTTGATAATTCACCCCTCCACTTT
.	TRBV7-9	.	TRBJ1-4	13	CASSFQGGEKLFF	TGTGCCAGCAGCTTCCAGGGAGGTGAAAAACTGTTTTTT
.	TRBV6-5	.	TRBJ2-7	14	CASRTTLDSYEQYF	TGTGCCAGCAGAACGACCTTGGACAGCTACGAGCAGTACTTC
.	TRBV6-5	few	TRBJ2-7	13	CASTYRYSYEQYF	TGTGCCAGCACGTACAGATACTCCTACGAGCAGTACTTC
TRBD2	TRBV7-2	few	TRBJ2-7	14	CASSLILAGYEQYF	TGTGCCAGCAGCTTAATACTAGCGGGCTACGAGCAGTACTTC
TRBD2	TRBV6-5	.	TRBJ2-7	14	CASRGREGLYEQYF	TGTGCCAGCCGGGGACGGGAGGGCCTATACGAGCAGTACTTC
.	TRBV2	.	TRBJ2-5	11	CASSPRETQYF	TGTGCCAGCAGTCCGAGGGAGACCCAGTACTTC
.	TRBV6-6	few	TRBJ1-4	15	CASSSTPATNEKLFF	TGTGCCAGCAGTTCTACACCAGCAACTAATGAAAAACTGTTTTTT
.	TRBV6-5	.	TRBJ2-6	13	CASLSSGANVLTF	TGTGCCAGTTTAAGCTCTGGGGCCAACGTCCTGACTTTC
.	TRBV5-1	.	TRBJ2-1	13	CASSSVPSNEQFF	TGCGCCAGCAGCTCGGTACCTTCTAATGAGCAGTTCTTC
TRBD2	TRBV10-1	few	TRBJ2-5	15	CASSEWTSREETQYF	TGCGCCAGCAGTGAGTGGACTAGCCGTGAAGAGACCCAGTACTTC
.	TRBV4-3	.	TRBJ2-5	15	CASSQNVRGGETQYF	TGCGCCAGCAGCCAAAATGTGCGGGGCGGGGAGACCCAGTACTTC
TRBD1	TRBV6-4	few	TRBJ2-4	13	CASTYDRENIQYF	TGTGCCAGCACCTACGACAGGGAAAACATTCAGTACTTC
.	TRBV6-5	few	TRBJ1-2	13	CARYSGANYGYTF	TGTGCCAGGTATAGCGGAGCTAACTATGGCTACACCTTC
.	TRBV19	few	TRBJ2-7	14	CASSPGLHSYEQYF	TGTGCCAGTAGCCCGGGACTCCACTCCTACGAGCAGTACTTC
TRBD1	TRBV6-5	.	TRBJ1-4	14	CASKRGQGSEKLFF	TGTGCCAGCAAAAGGGGACAGGGGAGTGAAAAACTGTTTTTT
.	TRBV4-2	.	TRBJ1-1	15	CASSLGTIMNTEAFF	TGTGCCAGCAGCTTAGGGACAATCATGAACACTGAAGCTTTCTTT
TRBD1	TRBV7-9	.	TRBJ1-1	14	CASGKTGLVTEAFF	TGTGCCAGCGGCAAGACAGGGCTAGTCACTGAAGCTTTCTTT
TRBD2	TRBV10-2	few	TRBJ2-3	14	CASSLAGTPDTQYF	TGCGCCAGCAGCCTAGCGGGGACGCCAGATACGCAGTATTTT
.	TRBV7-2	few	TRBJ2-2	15	CASSLSQTNTGELFF	TGTGCCAGCAGCTTATCGCAGACGAACACCGGGGAGCTGTTTTTT
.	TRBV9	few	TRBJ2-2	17	CASSVALAVVGTGELFF	TGTGCCAGCAGCGTAGCTTTAGCGGTAGTGGGCACCGGGGAGCTGTTTTTT
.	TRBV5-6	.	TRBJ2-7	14	CAGGRRASSDEQYF	TGTGCCGGAGGTCGCAGGGCCTCTTCAGACGAGCAGTACTTC
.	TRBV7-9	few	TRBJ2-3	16	CASSRAQRAETDTQYF	TGTGCCAGCAGCCGTGCTCAGCGGGCAGAGACCGATACGCAGTATTTT
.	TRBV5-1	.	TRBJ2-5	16	CASSLVGGGNQETQYF	TGCGCCAGCAGCTTGGTCGGCGGGGGCAACCAAGAGACCCAGTACTTC
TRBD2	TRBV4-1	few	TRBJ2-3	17	CASSRGLAGVPSDTQYF	TGCGCCAGCAGCCGCGGACTAGCGGGGGTTCCTTCAGATACGCAGTATTTT